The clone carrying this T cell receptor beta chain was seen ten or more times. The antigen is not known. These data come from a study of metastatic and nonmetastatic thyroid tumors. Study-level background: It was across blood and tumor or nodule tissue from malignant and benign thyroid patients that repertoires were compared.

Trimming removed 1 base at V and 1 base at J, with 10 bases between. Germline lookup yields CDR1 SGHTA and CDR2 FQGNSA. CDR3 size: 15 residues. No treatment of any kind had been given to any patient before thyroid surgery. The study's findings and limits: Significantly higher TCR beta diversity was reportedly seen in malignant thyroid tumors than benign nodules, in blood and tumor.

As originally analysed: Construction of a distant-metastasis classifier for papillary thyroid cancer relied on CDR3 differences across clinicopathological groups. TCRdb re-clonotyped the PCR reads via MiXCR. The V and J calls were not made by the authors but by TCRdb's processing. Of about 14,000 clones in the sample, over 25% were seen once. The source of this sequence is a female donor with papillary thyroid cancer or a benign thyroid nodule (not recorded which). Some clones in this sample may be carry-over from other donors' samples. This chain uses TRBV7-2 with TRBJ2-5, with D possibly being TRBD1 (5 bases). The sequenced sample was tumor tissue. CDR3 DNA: TGTGCCAGCAGCTTAGAGGGGCGTTTCCAAGAGACCCAGTACTTC. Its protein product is CASSLEGRFQETQYF. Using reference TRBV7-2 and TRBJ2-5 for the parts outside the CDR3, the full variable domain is GAGVSQSPSNKVTEKGKDVELRCDPISGHTALYWYRQSLGQGLEFLIYFQGNSAPDKSGLPSDRFSAERTGGSVSTLTIQRTQQEDSAVYLCASSLEGRFQETQYFGPGTRLLVL.